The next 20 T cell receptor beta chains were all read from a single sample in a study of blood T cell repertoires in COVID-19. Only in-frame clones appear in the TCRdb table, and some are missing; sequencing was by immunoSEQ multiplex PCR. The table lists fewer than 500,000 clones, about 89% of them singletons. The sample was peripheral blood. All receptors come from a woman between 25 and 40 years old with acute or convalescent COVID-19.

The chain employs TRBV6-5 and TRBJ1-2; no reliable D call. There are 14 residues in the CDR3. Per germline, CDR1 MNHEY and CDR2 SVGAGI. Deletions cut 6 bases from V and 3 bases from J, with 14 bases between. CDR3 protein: CASRGTEHYYGYTF. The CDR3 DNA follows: TGTGCCAGCAGGGGCACGGAACACTACTATGGCTACACCTTC.

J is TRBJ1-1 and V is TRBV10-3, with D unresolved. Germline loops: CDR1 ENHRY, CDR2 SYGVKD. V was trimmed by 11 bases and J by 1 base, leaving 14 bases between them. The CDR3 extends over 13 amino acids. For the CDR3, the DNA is TGTGCCTCTCGCCAGGAATCGAACACTGAAGCTTTCTTT. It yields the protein CASRQESNTEAFF.

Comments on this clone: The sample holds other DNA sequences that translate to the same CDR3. CDR3 DNA: TGCGCCAGCAGCTTAACAGGGCTTAACACTGAAGCTTTCTTT. The encoded protein is CASSLTGLNTEAFF. J is TRBJ1-1 and V is TRBV5-1, with D tentatively TRBD1 (6 bases). This CDR3 contains 14 residues. Germline V gene sequence: CDR1 SGHRS, CDR2 YFSETQ. Trimming cost V 2 bases and J 2 bases, with 10 bases left between them. Full variable domain (missing parts from reference TRBV5-1 and TRBJ1-1): KAGVTQTPRYLIKTRGQQVTLSCSPISGHRSVSWYQQTPGQGLQFLFEYFSETQRNKGNFPGRFSGRQFSNSRSEMNVSTLELGDSALYLCASSLTGLNTEAFFGQGTRLTVV.

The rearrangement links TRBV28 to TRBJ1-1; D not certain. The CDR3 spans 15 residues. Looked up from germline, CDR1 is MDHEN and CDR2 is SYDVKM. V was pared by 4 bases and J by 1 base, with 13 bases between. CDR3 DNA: TGTGCCAGCAGTTCAGCCGTACAGCCGAACACTGAAGCTTTCTTT. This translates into CASSSAVQPNTEAFF.

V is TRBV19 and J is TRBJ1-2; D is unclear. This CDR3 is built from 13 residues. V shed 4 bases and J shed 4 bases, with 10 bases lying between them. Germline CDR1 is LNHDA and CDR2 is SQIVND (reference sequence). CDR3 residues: CASSTPPTYGYTF. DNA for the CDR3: TGTGCCAGTAGTACACCCCCTACCTATGGCTACACCTTC.

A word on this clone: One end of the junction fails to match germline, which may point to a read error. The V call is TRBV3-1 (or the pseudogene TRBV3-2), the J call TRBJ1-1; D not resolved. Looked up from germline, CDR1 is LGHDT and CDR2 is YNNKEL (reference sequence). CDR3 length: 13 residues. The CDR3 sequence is CASSPDRNSEAFF. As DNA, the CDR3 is TGTGCCAGCAGCCCAGACCGAAACAGTGAAGCTTTCTTT.

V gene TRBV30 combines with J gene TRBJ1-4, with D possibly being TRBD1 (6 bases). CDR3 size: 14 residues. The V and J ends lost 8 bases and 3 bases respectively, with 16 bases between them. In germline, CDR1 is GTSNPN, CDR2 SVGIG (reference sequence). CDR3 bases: TGTGCCGGGGGCCGACGGGGGGCTAATGAAAAACTGTTTTTT. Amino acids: CAGGRRGANEKLFF.

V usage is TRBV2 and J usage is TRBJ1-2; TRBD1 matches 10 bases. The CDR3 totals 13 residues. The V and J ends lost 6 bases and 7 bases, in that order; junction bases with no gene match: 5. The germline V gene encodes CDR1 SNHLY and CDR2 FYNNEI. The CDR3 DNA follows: TGTGCCAGCAGGGGACAGGGGTTGAGTGGCTACACCTTC. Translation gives CASRGQGLSGYTF.

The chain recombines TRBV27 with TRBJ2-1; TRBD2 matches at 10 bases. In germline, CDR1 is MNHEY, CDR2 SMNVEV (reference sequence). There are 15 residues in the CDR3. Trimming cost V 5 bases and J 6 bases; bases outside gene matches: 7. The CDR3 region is CASSTGLAILNEQFF. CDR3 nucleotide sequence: TGTGCCAGCAGTACGGGACTAGCGATCCTCAATGAGCAGTTCTTC.

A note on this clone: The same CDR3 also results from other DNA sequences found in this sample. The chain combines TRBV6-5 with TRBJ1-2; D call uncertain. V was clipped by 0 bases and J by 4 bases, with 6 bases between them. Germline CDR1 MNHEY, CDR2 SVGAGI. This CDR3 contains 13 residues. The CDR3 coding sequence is TGTGCCAGCAGTTACTCGAATAGCTATGGCTACACCTTC. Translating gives CASSYSNSYGYTF.

The CDR3, as DNA: TGTGCCAGCACATCCCTGAGACAGGGCCGGTATGGCTACACCTTC. This encodes CASTSLRQGRYGYTF. The genes are TRBV27 and TRBJ1-2, with TRBD1 matching 7 bases. With 7 bases clipped from V and 5 bases from J, the junction kept 13 bases outside the gene matches. CDR1 is MNHEY, CDR2 SMNVEV, per germline (reference sequence). This CDR3 has 15 residues.

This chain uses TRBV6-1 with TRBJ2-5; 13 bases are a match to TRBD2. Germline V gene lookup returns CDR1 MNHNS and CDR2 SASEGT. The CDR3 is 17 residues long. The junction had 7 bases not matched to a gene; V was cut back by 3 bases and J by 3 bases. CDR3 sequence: CASSDPGLAGREETQYF. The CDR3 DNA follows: TGTGCCAGCAGTGACCCGGGACTAGCGGGGAGGGAAGAGACCCAGTACTTC.

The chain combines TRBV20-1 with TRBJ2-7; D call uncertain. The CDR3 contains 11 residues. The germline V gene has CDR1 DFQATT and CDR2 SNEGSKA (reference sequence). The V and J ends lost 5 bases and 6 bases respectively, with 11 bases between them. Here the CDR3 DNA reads TGCAGTGCTCAGACACAATCCGAGCAGTACTTC. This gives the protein CSAQTQSEQYF.

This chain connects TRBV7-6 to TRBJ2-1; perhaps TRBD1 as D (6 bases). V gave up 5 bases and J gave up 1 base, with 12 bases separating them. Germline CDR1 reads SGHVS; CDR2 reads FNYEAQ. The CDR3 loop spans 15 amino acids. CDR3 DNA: TGTGCCAGCAGCCCAGGGGTTCGGTCCTACAATGAGCAGTTCTTC. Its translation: CASSPGVRSYNEQFF. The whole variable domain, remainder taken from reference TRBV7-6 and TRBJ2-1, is GAGVSQSPRYKVTKRGQDVALRCDPISGHVSLYWYRQALGQGPEFLTYFNYEAQQDKSGLPNDRFSAERPEGSISTLTIQRTEQRDSAMYRCASSPGVRSYNEQFFGPGTRLTVL.

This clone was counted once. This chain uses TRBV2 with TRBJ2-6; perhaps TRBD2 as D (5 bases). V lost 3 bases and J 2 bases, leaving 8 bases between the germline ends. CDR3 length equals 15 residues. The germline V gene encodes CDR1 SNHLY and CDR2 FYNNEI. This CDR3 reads CASSDAGAGANVLTF. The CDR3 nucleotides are TGTGCCAGCAGTGATGCGGGCGCTGGGGCCAACGTCCTGACTTTC.

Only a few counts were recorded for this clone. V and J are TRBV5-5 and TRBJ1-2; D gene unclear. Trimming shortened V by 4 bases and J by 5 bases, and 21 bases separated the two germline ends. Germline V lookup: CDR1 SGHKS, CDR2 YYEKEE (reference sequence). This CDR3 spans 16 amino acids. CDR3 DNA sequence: TGTGCCAGCAGCGATTCCCCACGGGGTTCCTCTTATGGCTACACCTTC. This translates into CASSDSPRGSSYGYTF.

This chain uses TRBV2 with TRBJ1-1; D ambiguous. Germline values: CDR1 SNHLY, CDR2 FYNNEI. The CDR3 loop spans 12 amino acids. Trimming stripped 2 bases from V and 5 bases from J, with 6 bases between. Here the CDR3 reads CASSERGTEAFF. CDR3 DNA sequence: TGTGCCAGCAGTGAAAGAGGGACTGAAGCTTTCTTT.

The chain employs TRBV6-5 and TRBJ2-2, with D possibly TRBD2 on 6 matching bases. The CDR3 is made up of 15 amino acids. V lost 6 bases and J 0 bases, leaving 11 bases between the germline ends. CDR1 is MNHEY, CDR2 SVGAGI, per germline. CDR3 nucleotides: TGTGCCAGCAGATATGGGGGGACGAACACCGGGGAGCTGTTTTTT. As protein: CASRYGGTNTGELFF.

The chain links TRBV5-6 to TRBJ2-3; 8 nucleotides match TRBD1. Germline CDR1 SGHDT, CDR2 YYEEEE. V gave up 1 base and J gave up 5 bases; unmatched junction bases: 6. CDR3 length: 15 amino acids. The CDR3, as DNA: TGTGCCAGCAGCTTGCTTACAGGGGGTTTAGATACGCAGTATTTT. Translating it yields CASSLLTGGLDTQYF.

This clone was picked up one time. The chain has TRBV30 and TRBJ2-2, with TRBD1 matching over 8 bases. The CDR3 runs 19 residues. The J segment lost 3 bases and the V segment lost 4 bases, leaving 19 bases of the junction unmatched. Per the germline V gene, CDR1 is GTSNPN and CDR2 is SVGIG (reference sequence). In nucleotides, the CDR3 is TGTGCCTGGACCACATATAGTGGGTACGGGACAGGAGACACCGGGGAGCTGTTTTTT. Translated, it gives CAWTTYSGYGTGDTGELFF.